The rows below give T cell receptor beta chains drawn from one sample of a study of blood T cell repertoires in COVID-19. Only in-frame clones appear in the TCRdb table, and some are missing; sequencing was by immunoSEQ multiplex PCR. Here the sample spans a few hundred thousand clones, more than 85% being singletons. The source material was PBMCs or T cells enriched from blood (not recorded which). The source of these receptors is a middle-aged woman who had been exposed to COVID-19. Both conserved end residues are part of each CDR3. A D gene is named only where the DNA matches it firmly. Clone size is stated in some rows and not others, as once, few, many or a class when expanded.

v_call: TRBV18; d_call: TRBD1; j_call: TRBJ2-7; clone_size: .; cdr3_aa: CASSPRQRDRGPMTSYEQYF; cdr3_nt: TGTGCCAGCTCACCCCGACAGAGGGACAGGGGTCCTATGACTTCCTACGAGCAGTACTTC
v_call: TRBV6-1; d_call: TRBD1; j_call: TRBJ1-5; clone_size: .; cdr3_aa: CASSGRGQISNQPQHF; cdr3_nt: TGTGCCAGCAGTGGCAGGGGACAGATTAGCAATCAGCCCCAGCATTTT
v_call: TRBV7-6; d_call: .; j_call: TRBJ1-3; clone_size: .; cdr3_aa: CASSVNRDSSGNTIYF; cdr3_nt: TGTGCCAGCAGCGTAAACAGGGATAGCTCTGGAAACACCATATATTTT
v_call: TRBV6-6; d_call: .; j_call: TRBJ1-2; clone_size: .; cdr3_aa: CASTPTGALPRGYTF; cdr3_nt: TGTGCCAGCACTCCTACTGGAGCTCTACCTCGTGGCTACACCTTC
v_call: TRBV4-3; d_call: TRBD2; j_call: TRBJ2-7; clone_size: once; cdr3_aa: CASSQESGLAGGVYEQYF; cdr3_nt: TGCGCCAGCAGCCAAGAAAGTGGGCTAGCGGGAGGGGTCTACGAGCAGTACTTC
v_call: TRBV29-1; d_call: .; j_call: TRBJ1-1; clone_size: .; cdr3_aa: CSVGRNTEAFF; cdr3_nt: TGCAGCGTTGGGAGGAACACTGAAGCTTTCTTT
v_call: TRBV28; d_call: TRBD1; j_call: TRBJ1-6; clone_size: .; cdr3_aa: CASSLREGQGNSPLHF; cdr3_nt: TGTGCCAGCAGTTTACGAGAGGGACAGGGTAATTCACCCCTCCACTTT
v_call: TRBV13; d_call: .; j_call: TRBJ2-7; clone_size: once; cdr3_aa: CASSFTAQGGVSEQYF; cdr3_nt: TGTGCCAGCAGCTTCACTGCCCAGGGCGGGGTAAGCGAGCAGTACTTC
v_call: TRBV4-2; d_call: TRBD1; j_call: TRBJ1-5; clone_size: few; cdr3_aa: CASSQSSGGSQPQHF; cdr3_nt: TGTGCCAGCAGCCAATCGTCAGGGGGCAGTCAGCCCCAGCATTTT
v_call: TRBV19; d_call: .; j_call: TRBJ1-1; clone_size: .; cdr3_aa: CASSMWPFANTEAFF; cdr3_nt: TGTGCCAGTAGTATGTGGCCCTTCGCGAACACTGAAGCTTTCTTT
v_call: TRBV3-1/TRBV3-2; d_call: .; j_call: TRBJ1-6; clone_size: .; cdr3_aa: CASSPRAGASPLHF; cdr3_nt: TGTGCCAGCAGCCCGAGGGCAGGGGCATCACCCCTCCACTTT
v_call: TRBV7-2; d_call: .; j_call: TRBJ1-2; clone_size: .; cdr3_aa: CASSLGGWGKEDGYTF; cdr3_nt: TGTGCCAGCAGCTTAGGAGGGTGGGGTAAAGAGGACGGCTACACCTTC
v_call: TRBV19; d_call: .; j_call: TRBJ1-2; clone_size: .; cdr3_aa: CASSAQGQGHGYTF; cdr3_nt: TGTGCCAGTAGTGCGCAGGGGCAGGGCCATGGCTACACCTTC
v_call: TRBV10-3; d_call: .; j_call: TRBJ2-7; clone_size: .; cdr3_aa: CAIGERLSDEQYF; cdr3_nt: TGTGCCATCGGGGAGCGCCTTTCTGACGAGCAGTACTTC
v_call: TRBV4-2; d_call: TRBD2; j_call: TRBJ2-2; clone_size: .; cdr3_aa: CASSHTGLRNTGELFF; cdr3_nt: TGTGCCAGCAGCCATACGGGACTAAGGAACACCGGGGAGCTGTTTTTT
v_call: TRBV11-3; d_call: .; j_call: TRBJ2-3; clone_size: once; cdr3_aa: CASSLGVGGFGGTDTQYF; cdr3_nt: TGTGCCAGCAGCTTAGGTGTAGGGGGATTTGGTGGCACAGATACGCAGTATTTT
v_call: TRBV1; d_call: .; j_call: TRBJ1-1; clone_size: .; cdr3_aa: CTLNKRTGLTEAFF; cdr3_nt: TGCACCCTCAATAAACGCACAGGGCTTACTGAAGCTTTCTTT
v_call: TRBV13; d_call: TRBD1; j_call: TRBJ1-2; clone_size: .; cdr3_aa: CASSQDRGNYGYTF; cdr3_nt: TGTGCCAGCAGCCAAGACAGGGGCAACTATGGCTACACCTTC